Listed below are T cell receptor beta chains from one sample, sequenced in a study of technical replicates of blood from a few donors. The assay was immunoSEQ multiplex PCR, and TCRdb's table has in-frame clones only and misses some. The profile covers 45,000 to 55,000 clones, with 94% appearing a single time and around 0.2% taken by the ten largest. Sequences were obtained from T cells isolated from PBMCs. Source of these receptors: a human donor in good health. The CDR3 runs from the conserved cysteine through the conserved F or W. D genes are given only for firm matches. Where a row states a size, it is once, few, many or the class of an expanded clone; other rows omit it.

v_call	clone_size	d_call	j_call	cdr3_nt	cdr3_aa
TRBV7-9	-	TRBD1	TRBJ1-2	TGTGCCAGCAGCTCGTACCGGGACAGGGGCGAATATGGCTACACCTTC	CASSSYRDRGEYGYTF
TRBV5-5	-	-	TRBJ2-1	TGTGCCAGCAGCTTGACGGGACTCCCCCTTAACAATGAGCAGTTCTTC	CASSLTGLPLNNEQFF
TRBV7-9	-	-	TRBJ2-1	TGTGCCAGCGCGGGGTCCTACAATGAGCAGTTCTTC	CASAGSYNEQFF
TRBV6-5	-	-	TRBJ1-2	TGTGCCAGCAGAACAGGTCCCGGCGGCTACACCTTC	CASRTGPGGYTF
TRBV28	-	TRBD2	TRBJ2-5	TGTGCCAGCAGCTCACCCCTAGGACTAGCGGGAGTACAGTGGGGAGAAGAGACCCAGTACTTC	CASSSPLGLAGVQWGEETQYF
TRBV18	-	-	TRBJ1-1	TGTGCCAGCTCACCACGCCCAAACAAGAACACTGAAGCTTTCTTT	CASSPRPNKNTEAFF
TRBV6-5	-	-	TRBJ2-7	TGTGCCAGCAGTTACAACGCCAGGACCTACGAGCAGTACTTC	CASSYNARTYEQYF
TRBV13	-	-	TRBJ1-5	TGTGCCAGCAGCTACGGGGAGGGCAATCAGCCCCAGCATTTT	CASSYGEGNQPQHF
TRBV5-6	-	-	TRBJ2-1	TGTGCCAGCAGCTTGGGAGGTAGCTCCTACAATGAGCAGTTCTTC	CASSLGGSSYNEQFF
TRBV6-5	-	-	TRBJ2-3	TGTGCCAGCGTAGGCACAGATACGCAGTATTTT	CASVGTDTQYF
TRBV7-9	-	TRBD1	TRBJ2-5	TGTGCCAGCAGCATCGGACAGGGCGAGACCCAGTACTTC	CASSIGQGETQYF
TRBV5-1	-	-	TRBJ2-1	TGCGCCAGCAGCTCGGGGAGGGGACAATACAATGAGCAGTTCTTC	CASSSGRGQYNEQFF
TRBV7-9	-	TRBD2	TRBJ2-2	TGTGCCAGCAGCTTTTCGGGACTAGCGTCCGGGGAGCTGTTTTTT	CASSFSGLASGELFF
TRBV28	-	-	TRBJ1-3	TGTGCCAGCAGGACAGCCTCTGGAAACACCATATATTTT	CASRTASGNTIYF
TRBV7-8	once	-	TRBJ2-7	TGTGCCAGCAGCTTAGGGCGGATCTACGAGCAGTACTTC	CASSLGRIYEQYF
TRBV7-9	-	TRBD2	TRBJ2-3	TGTGCCAGCAGCTTAGCGAGAGGAGCGGGGGGTGTTACAGATACGCAGTATTTT	CASSLARGAGGVTDTQYF
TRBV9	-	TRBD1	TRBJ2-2	TGTGCCAGCAGCAGACAGGGGGCTACCGGGGAGCTGTTTTTT	CASSRQGATGELFF
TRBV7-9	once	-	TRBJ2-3	TGTGCCAGCAGCTTAGCTAGCGGAGGCACAGATACGCAGTATTTT	CASSLASGGTDTQYF
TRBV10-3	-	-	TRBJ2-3	TGTGCCATCAGTGAAGGAGGGCCAGATACGCAGTATTTT	CAISEGGPDTQYF
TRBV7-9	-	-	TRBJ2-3	TGTGCCAGCAGCCCCTTTAGCGGAGAGCAGGGCACAGATACGCAGTATTTT	CASSPFSGEQGTDTQYF
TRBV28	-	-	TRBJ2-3	TGTGCCAGCAGTTTATTCCAGGGCCCAGATACGCAGTATTTT	CASSLFQGPDTQYF
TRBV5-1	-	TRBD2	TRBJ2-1	TGCGCCAGCAGCTTGGCTGGCGGGGGATCAAATGAGCAGTTCTTC	CASSLAGGGSNEQFF
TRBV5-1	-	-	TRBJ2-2	TGCGCCAGCAGCCCGGGACAGAACACCGGGGAGCTGTTTTTT	CASSPGQNTGELFF
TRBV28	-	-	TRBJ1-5	TGTGCCAGCAGCCGAGACAGTTTAAATCAGCCCCAGCATTTT	CASSRDSLNQPQHF
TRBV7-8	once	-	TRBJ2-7	TGTGCCAGCAGCCCCGGGACACGCTACGAGCAGTACTTC	CASSPGTRYEQYF
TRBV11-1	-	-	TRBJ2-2	TGTGCCAGCAGCCCCCGGGTCCACTCAGCTTATTCCGGGGAGCTGTTTTTT	CASSPRVHSAYSGELFF
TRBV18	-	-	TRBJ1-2	TGTGCCAGCTCACGCGGCTATGGCTACACCTTC	CASSRGYGYTF
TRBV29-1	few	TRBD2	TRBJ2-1	TGCAGCGCGGGACTAGCGGGGCCCAATGAGCAGTTCTTC	CSAGLAGPNEQFF
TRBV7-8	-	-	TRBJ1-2	TGTGCCAGCAGCTTAGCCAGGGCTGTTGGCTACACCTTC	CASSLARAVGYTF
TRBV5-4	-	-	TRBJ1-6	TGTGCCAGCAGCTTGGCTCCAGGTCCAGGATCACCCCTCCACTTT	CASSLAPGPGSPLHF
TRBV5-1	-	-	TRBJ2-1	TGCGCCAGCAGCTTGGGCAGTACCTCCTACAATGAGCAGTTCTTC	CASSLGSTSYNEQFF
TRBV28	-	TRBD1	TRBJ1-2	TGTGCCAGCAGGAGCAACAGGGGGCCATTTTTCTATGGCTACACCTTC	CASRSNRGPFFYGYTF
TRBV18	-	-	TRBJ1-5	TGTGCCAGCTCGTGGACACCTAGCAATCAGCCCCAGCATTTT	CASSWTPSNQPQHF
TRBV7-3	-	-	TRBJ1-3	TGTGCCAGCAGCTTAAACACGCCGGGGAGCACCATATATTTT	CASSLNTPGSTIYF
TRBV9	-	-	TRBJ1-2	TGTGCCTCCGGGTCCGAAGCAGGCTACACCTTC	CASGSEAGYTF
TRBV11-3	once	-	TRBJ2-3	TGTGCCAGCCGTGGGGAGTCAGATACGCAGTATTTT	CASRGESDTQYF
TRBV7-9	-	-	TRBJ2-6	TGTGCCAGCAGCACGCGGACAGGGGCCAACGTCCTGACTTTC	CASSTRTGANVLTF